The 15 T cell receptor beta chains in this list originate from one sample, sequenced in a study of blood T cell repertoires in COVID-19. Method: immunoSEQ multiplex PCR; TCRdb's copy keeps in-frame clones and lacks some. The table records 130,000 or so clones, roughly 78% of them present only once. The sequenced material came from peripheral blood. Receptors originate from a man in his sixties with active or convalescent COVID-19.

At least ten counts were recorded for this clone. The chain couples TRBV4-2 to TRBJ2-7, with 8 bases aligning to TRBD1. From germline, CDR1 is LGHNA and CDR2 YNFKEQ. CDR3 length: 15 residues. Trimming took 1 base from V and 3 from J; bases not matched to a gene: 5. CDR3 sequence reads: CASSQGLGQGYEQYF. The DNA of the CDR3 is TGTGCCAGCAGCCAAGGGCTAGGACAGGGCTACGAGCAGTACTTC.

Only one count was recorded for this clone. V and J are TRBV4-3 and TRBJ2-3, with 7 positions matching TRBD2. This CDR3 is built from 15 residues. CDR1 and CDR2 from the germline V gene are LGHNA and YSLEER. Trimming removed 6 bases from V and 3 bases from J; junction bases left unmatched: 9. The CDR3 sequence: CASSFISGATDTQYF. Here the CDR3 DNA reads TGCGCCAGCAGTTTCATAAGCGGGGCTACAGATACGCAGTATTTT.

The genes are TRBV18 and TRBJ1-2; a weak D match, TRBD1 (5 bases). V lost 3 bases and J lost 2, with 16 bases in between. Germline CDR1 KGHSH, CDR2 LQKENI. The CDR3 is 16 amino acids. Here the CDR3 reads CASSPSRGGRNYGYTF. In nucleotides, the CDR3 is TGTGCCAGCTCACCCTCTCGGGGGGGAAGGAACTATGGCTACACCTTC.

V gene TRBV18 combines with J gene TRBJ2-3; 10 nucleotides match TRBD2. Germline V gene data show CDR1 as KGHSH and CDR2 as LQKENI. The length of the CDR3 is 15 residues. J gave up 6 bases and V 5 bases, and 8 bases lay outside the gene matches. The CDR3 bases are TGTGCCAGCTCAGAAGCTAGCGGGAGAGGGGATACGCAGTATTTT. Translated, it gives CASSEASGRGDTQYF.

This clone is a singleton in its sample. The V gene is TRBV11-2, the J gene TRBJ2-1; 7 bases line up with TRBD2. Germline V gene sequence: CDR1 SGHAT, CDR2 FQNNGV. The V gene end was trimmed by 1 base and the J gene end by 0 bases; junction bases not matched to a gene: 3. There are 16 residues in the CDR3. The CDR3, as DNA: TGTGCCAGCAGCTTAGGGGGGGAGGGCTCCTACAATGAGCAGTTCTTC. Residues: CASSLGGEGSYNEQFF.

This chain uses TRBV5-5 with TRBJ2-6; D is possibly TRBD2 (6 bases). CDR1 and CDR2 from the germline V gene are SGHKS and YYEKEE (reference sequence). With 3 bases removed from V and 1 base from J, the gap between germline ends came to 8 bases. The length of the CDR3 is 15 residues. As DNA, the CDR3 is TGTGCCAGCAGCTGGAGGGAATCTGGGGCCAACGTCCTGACTTTC. It codes for CASSWRESGANVLTF.

This clone occurred once. The chain couples TRBV5-1 to TRBJ2-3, with 13 bases that match TRBD2. Germline assignment: CDR1 SGHRS and CDR2 YFSETQ. The length of the CDR3 is 13 residues. The trim removed 5 bases at V and 13 bases at J, leaving 7 bases unmatched. CDR3 coding DNA: TGCGCCAGCAGACTAGCGGGAGGGCCCACCGAGTATTTT. It yields the protein CASRLAGGPTEYF.

This clone was recorded a few times. The chain links TRBV5-4 to TRBJ2-1; 8 nucleotides align to TRBD1. The ends lost 4 bases at V and 8 bases at J; junction bases unmatched: 5. CDR3 length: 13 residues. Germline V gene data show CDR1 as SGHNT and CDR2 as YYREEE (reference sequence). CDR3 sequence: CASSQDRVDEQFF. DNA of the CDR3: TGTGCCAGCAGCCAGGACAGGGTAGATGAGCAGTTCTTC.

This clone occurred once. The V gene is TRBV29-1, the J gene TRBJ2-1; 7 bases are a match to TRBD2. The CDR3 is 12 amino acids. From germline, CDR1 is SQVTM and CDR2 ANQGSEA. Germline trimming cut 6 bases from V and 12 bases from J; bases unmatched to any gene: 11. The CDR3 DNA reads as TGCAGCGTCCACTCCCTGGGGGAGGGGCAGTTCTTC. It specifies CSVHSLGEGQFF.

This chain connects TRBV24-1 to TRBJ2-2; no firm D call. The germline V gene has CDR1 KGHDR and CDR2 SFDVKD. The CDR3 sequence is 15 residues long. Trimming removed 4 bases from V and 1 base from J, with 9 bases in between. The CDR3 here is CATSDPSRNTGELFF. The CDR3 nucleotides read TGTGCCACCAGTGACCCCTCCAGGAACACCGGGGAGCTGTTTTTT.

The genes are TRBV7-9 and TRBJ2-3, with 7 bases lining up with TRBD1. This CDR3 contains 16 residues. Germline loops: CDR1 SEHNR, CDR2 FQNEAQ (reference sequence). V was clipped by 5 bases and J by 2 bases; unmatched bases: 10. CDR3 in DNA: TGTGCCAGCAGCCTGGGGACAGCAGGCAACACAGATACGCAGTATTTT. This codes for CASSLGTAGNTDTQYF.

The chain is built from TRBV28 and TRBJ1-1; D is ambiguous. Trimming removed 4 bases from V and 6 bases from J, with 12 bases in between. Germline CDR1 is MDHEN and CDR2 is SYDVKM. The CDR3 loop spans 13 amino acids. The CDR3 DNA sequence: TGTGCCAGCAGTTGGGCCGTCACGGCTGAAGCTTTCTTT. Translating gives CASSWAVTAEAFF.

CDR3 DNA: TGTGCCAGCAGCCATCGAACCGGACAGGGGAGCGGGACCCAGTACTTC. Protein: CASSHRTGQGSGTQYF. V and J are TRBV3-1 (or the pseudogene TRBV3-2) and TRBJ2-5; TRBD1 matches at 9 bases. The CDR3 has 16 residues. The ends lost 3 bases at V and 7 bases at J; junction bases unmatched: 12. Germline CDR1 is LGHDT and CDR2 is YNNKEL (reference sequence).

This chain links TRBV7-2 with TRBJ2-3; 9 bases align to TRBD1. Germline V gene lookup returns CDR1 SGHTA and CDR2 FQGNSA. This CDR3 region has 14 residues. Trimming removed 6 bases from V and 7 bases from J; junction bases left unmatched: 8. In nucleotides, the CDR3 is TGTGCCAGCAGTCCCACAGGGGGCGAAAATACGCAGTATTTT. It specifies CASSPTGGENTQYF.

The chain employs TRBV27 and TRBJ2-7; 13 nucleotides align to TRBD2. Germline V gene data show CDR1 as MNHEY and CDR2 as SMNVEV (reference sequence). The CDR3 sequence is 15 residues long. With 3 bases clipped from V and 4 bases from J, the junction kept 3 bases outside the gene matches. The DNA of the CDR3 is TGTGCCAGCAGTTTCTCGACTAGCGGGAGGTACGAGCAGTACTTC. Protein: CASSFSTSGRYEQYF.